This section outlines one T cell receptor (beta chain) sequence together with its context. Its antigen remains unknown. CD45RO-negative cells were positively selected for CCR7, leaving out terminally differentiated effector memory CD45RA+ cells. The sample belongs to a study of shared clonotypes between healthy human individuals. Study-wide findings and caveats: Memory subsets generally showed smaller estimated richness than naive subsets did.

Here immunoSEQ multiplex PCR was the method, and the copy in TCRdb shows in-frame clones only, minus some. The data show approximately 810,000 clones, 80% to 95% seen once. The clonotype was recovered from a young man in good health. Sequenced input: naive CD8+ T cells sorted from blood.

The CDR3 protein is CASSRWDAGELFF. CDR3 sequence (DNA): TGTGCCAGCAGCCGCTGGGACGCCGGGGAGCTGTTTTTT. V and J are TRBV7-9 and TRBJ2-2; the D gene could be TRBD1 or TRBD2 (5 bases each). The germline V gene encodes CDR1 SEHNR and CDR2 FQNEAQ (reference sequence). The CDR3 length is 13 residues. V lost 5 bases and J lost 6, with 10 bases in between.